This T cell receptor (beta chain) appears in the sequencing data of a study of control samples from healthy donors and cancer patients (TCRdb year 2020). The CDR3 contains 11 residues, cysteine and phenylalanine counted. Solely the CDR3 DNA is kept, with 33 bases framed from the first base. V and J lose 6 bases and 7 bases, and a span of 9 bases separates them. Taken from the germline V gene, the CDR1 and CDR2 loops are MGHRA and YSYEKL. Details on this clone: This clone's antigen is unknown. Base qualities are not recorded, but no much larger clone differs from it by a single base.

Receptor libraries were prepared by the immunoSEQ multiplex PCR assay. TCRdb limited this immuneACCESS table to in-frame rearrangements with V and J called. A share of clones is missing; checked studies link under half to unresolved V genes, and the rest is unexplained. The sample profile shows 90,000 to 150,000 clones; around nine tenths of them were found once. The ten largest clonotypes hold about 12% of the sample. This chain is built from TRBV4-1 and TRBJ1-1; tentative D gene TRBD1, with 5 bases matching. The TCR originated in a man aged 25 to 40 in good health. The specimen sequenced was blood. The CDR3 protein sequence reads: CASSERGEAFF. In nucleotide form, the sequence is TGCGCCAGCAGTGAAAGGGGTGAAGCTTTCTTT.